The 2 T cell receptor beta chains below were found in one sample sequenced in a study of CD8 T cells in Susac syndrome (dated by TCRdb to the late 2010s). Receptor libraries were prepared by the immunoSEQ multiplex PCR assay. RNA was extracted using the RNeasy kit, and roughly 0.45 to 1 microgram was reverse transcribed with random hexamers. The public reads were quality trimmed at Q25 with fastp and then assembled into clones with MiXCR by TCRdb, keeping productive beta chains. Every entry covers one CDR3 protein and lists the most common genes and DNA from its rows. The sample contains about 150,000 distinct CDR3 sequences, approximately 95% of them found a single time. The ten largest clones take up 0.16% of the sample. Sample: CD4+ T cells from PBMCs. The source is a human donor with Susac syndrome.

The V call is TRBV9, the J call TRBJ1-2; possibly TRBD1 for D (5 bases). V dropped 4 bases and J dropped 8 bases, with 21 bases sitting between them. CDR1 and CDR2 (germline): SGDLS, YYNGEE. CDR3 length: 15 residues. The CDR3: CASSHSTGTLGGYTF. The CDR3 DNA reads TGTGCCAGCAGCCATTCGACTGGGACCCTAGGGGGCTACACCTTC.

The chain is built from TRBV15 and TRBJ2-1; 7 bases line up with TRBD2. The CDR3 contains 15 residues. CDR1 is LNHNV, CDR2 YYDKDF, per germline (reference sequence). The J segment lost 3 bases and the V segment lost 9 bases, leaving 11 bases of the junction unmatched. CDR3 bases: TGTGCCACAAAAAGAGTCCGCGGGGGCTACAATGAGCAGTTCTTC. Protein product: CATKRVRGGYNEQFF.